This T cell receptor beta chain was observed in a study of beta chain features in type 1 diabetes. Study-wide context: Healthy donors, compared against patients, showed similar age, gender and cell yields. Whole-study results and caveats: Cells that show high TCR expression could be over-represented by cDNA sequencing. A moderate, significant TCRB CDR3 shortening appeared in type 1 diabetes across four CD4+ subsets.

Comments on this clone: Its antigen remains unidentified.

CD4+ naive, central memory, regulatory and stem cell-like memory cells were sorted via CD45RO/CCR7/CD25/CD127/CD95/CD27. TCRB transcripts that were expressed got sequenced, as all of the isolated RNA had been reverse transcribed. Mean read depth for naive, central memory and regulatory T cell samples was around 3.5 million reads. Repertoires were generated with immunoSEQ multiplex PCR, while TCRdb's copy carries only in-frame clones and drops some. The sample has over 300,000 clones; roughly 8.8% are singletons. The TCR comes from a man aged 25 to 40 with type 1 diabetes. Input material: central memory CD4+ T cells from blood.

CDR3 nucleotides: TGTGCCTGGGCCCGGGATCTAACGTATACCTATAATTCACCCCTCCACTTT. It codes for CAWARDLTYTYNSPLHF. This sequence joins TRBV30 and TRBJ1-6; D gene unclear. Germline values: CDR1 GTSNPN, CDR2 SVGIG (reference sequence). The CDR3 is 17 residues long. Deletions cut 5 bases from V and 2 bases from J, with 19 bases between.